These 23 T cell receptor beta chains were all obtained from the same sample, sequenced in a study of cytomegalovirus exposure and HLA in healthy donors. Primers included in the PCR were 60 Vbeta and 13 Jbeta primers. The assay was immunoSEQ multiplex PCR, and TCRdb's table has in-frame clones only and misses some. The profile shows about 160,000 clones, 87% of them singletons. Sequencing used PBMCs. All receptors derive from a woman aged 25-40 years in good health and CMV-seronegative.

In its sample, this clone was seen once. The chain has TRBV6-4 and TRBJ2-3; 7 bases are shared with TRBD1. The CDR3 is made up of 15 amino acids. Germline trimming cut 2 bases from V and 1 base from J; bases unmatched to any gene: 3. Germline CDR1 and CDR2: MRHNA and SNTAGT. The CDR3 DNA reads TGTGCCAGCAGTGACACAGGGGTCGGCACAGATACGCAGTATTTT. This gives the protein CASSDTGVGTDTQYF.

This chain links TRBV28 with TRBJ2-1; tentatively, D is TRBD2 (6 bases). Trimming shortened V by 8 bases and J by 6 bases, and 14 bases separated the two germline ends. CDR3 length: 13 amino acids. Germline CDR1 is MDHEN and CDR2 is SYDVKM. The CDR3 reads CASSGLPSNEQFF. DNA of the CDR3: TGTGCCAGCTCCGGACTACCTTCCAATGAGCAGTTCTTC.

This chain links TRBV28 with TRBJ2-1; TRBD2 matches at 12 bases. Germline CDR1 and CDR2: MDHEN and SYDVKM. The CDR3 runs 16 residues. V gave up 6 bases and J gave up 5 bases; unmatched junction bases: 8. In nucleotides, the CDR3 is TGTGCCAGCAGCCCCCCGACTAGCGGGAGCCACAATGAGCAGTTCTTC. Residues: CASSPPTSGSHNEQFF. The full variable domain, its missing parts supplied by reference TRBV28 and TRBJ2-1, is DVKVTQSSRYLVKRTGEKVFLECVQDMDHENMFWYRQDPGLGLRLIYFSYDVKMKEKGDIPEGYSVSREKKERFSLILESASTNQTSMYLCASSPPTSGSHNEQFFGPGTRLTVL.

The V and J genes are TRBV4-2 and TRBJ1-3, with D unclear. Germline values: CDR1 LGHNA, CDR2 YNFKEQ. The V gene lost 0 bases and the J gene lost 0 bases, with 6 bases spanning the gap. This CDR3 has 15 amino acids. The CDR3, as DNA: TGTGCCAGCAGCCAAGATGAGAGCTCTGGAAACACCATATATTTT. This sequence encodes CASSQDESSGNTIYF.

The chain links TRBV19 to TRBJ2-1, with 12 bases fitting TRBD2. The V segment lost 1 base and the J segment 4 bases; nucleotides outside the gene matches: 2. The CDR3 spans 16 residues. Germline CDR1 LNHDA, CDR2 SQIVND (reference sequence). CDR3 residues: CASSIVGTSGYNEQFF. For the CDR3, the DNA is TGTGCCAGTAGTATAGTTGGGACTAGCGGGTACAATGAGCAGTTCTTC.

The table lists this clone with a count of one. The chain combines TRBV4-3 with TRBJ2-7; tentative D call: TRBD1 (5 bases). Germline V gives CDR1 LGHNA, CDR2 YSLEER. V was shortened by 7 bases and J by 2 bases, with 18 bases between the two germline ends. The CDR3 runs to 15 residues. The CDR3 DNA follows: TGCGCCAGCAAAACGGCCTTCCCAGGGACCTACGAGCAGTACTTC. Translating it yields CASKTAFPGTYEQYF.

The gene calls are TRBV7-9 and TRBJ2-7; tentatively, D is TRBD2 (6 bases). In germline, CDR1 is SEHNR, CDR2 FQNEAQ (reference sequence). The CDR3 sequence is 14 residues long. V was shortened by 8 bases and J by 6 bases, with 20 bases between the two germline ends. CDR3 protein: CASEKDRDSAEQYF. Here the CDR3 DNA reads TGTGCCAGCGAGAAGGACCGGGACTCGGCCGAGCAGTACTTC.

This clone showed up just once. The rearrangement links TRBV7-2 to TRBJ1-2; D uncertain. The CDR3 is 12 residues long. V was trimmed by 11 bases and J by 0 bases, leaving 10 bases between them. The V gene's germline CDR1 is SGHTA and CDR2 FQGNSA. The CDR3 nucleotides are TGTGCCGTGAGGGCGACTAACTATGGCTACACCTTC. Protein sequence: CAVRATNYGYTF.

The gene calls are TRBV19 and TRBJ2-7, with 7 bases that match TRBD1. The CDR3 runs 15 residues. The germline V gene encodes CDR1 LNHDA and CDR2 SQIVND (reference sequence). V was clipped by 3 bases and J by 5 bases; unmatched bases: 10. This chain's CDR3 is CASSIVGRGFHEQYF. The CDR3 coding sequence is TGTGCCAGTAGTATCGTTGGCAGGGGGTTCCACGAGCAGTACTTC.

This rearrangement joins TRBV30 to TRBJ2-7; the match to TRBD2 covers 8 bases. The trim removed 2 bases at V and 3 bases at J, leaving 6 bases unmatched. The CDR3 is made up of 14 amino acids. CDR1 GTSNPN and CDR2 SVGIG come from the germline V gene (reference sequence). CDR3: CAWSHTSGYYEQYF. The CDR3 DNA sequence: TGTGCCTGGAGTCATACTAGCGGATACTACGAGCAGTACTTC.

V gene TRBV4-1 combines with J gene TRBJ1-5, with 7 bases identical to TRBD1. CDR1 and CDR2 (germline): MGHRA, YSYEKL. The CDR3 runs to 17 residues. V lost 1 base to trimming and J lost 1 base; unmatched junction nucleotides: 7. CDR3 in DNA: TGCGCCAGCAGCCAAGGACGACAGGGCCGAAGCAATCAGCCCCAGCATTTT. Residues: CASSQGRQGRSNQPQHF.

The chain employs TRBV15 and TRBJ1-1; 8 bases match TRBD1. Germline V lookup: CDR1 LNHNV, CDR2 YYDKDF (reference sequence). V was pared by 3 bases and J by 5 bases, with 5 bases of the junction left unmatched. The CDR3 loop spans 14 amino acids. CDR3 in amino acids: CATSSGQGGTEAFF. The CDR3 DNA sequence: TGTGCCACCAGCAGTGGACAGGGAGGGACTGAAGCTTTCTTT.

The J gene is TRBJ1-5, the V gene TRBV18, with 8 bases fitting TRBD1. Germline CDR1 reads KGHSH; CDR2 reads LQKENI. V trimming: 6 bases; J trimming: 2 bases; junction bases outside the gene matches: 3. The CDR3 is 14 residues long. The CDR3 sequence is CASSTQGGNQPQHF. The CDR3 DNA reads TGTGCCAGCTCCACACAGGGGGGCAATCAGCCCCAGCATTTT.

The V gene is TRBV4-3, the J gene TRBJ2-7; 8 nucleotides line up with TRBD2. The germline CDR1 and CDR2 sequences are LGHNA and YSLEER. The CDR3 runs to 17 residues. Trimming took 0 bases from V and 1 from J; bases not matched to a gene: 8. This CDR3 reads CASSQELSGGGSYEQYF. The CDR3 region has the DNA TGCGCCAGCAGCCAAGAACTTTCCGGGGGGGGGTCCTACGAGCAGTACTTC.

The chain employs TRBV12-5 and TRBJ1-5; possibly TRBD1 for D (5 bases). The CDR3 extends over 14 amino acids. V dropped 6 bases and J dropped 3 bases, with 12 bases sitting between them. Germline lookup yields CDR1 LGHNT and CDR2 FRNRAP. The CDR3 loop reads CASGLGAPNQPQHF. In DNA form, the CDR3 reads TGTGCTAGTGGCCTAGGGGCTCCCAATCAGCCCCAGCATTTT.

V is TRBV7-3 and J is TRBJ2-2; D unresolved. Trimming stripped 6 bases from V and 4 bases from J, with 9 bases between. This CDR3 contains 13 residues. Germline V gene data show CDR1 as SGHTA and CDR2 as FQGTGA. In nucleotides, the CDR3 is TGTGCCAGCAGGACAAACCCCACCGGGGAGCTGTTTTTT. The encoded protein is CASRTNPTGELFF.

This chain joins TRBV6-1 and TRBJ1-2; perhaps TRBD1 as D (6 bases). V was clipped by 6 bases and J by 7 bases, with 18 bases between them. Per the germline V gene, CDR1 is MNHNS and CDR2 is SASEGT. The CDR3 runs 14 residues. The CDR3 bases are TGTGCCAGCAGGGACCCCTCAGGGGTTGGTGGCTACACCTTC. This encodes CASRDPSGVGGYTF.

V is TRBV4-1 and J is TRBJ2-3; 9 bases match TRBD2. Looked up from germline, CDR1 is MGHRA and CDR2 is YSYEKL. This CDR3 has 16 residues. The ends lost 5 bases at V and 0 bases at J; junction bases unmatched: 6. The CDR3, as DNA: TGCGCCAGCAGCATTCGGACTAGCGAAAGCACAGATACGCAGTATTTT. Encoded protein: CASSIRTSESTDTQYF.

The genes are TRBV6-1 and TRBJ2-7, with TRBD1 matching over 9 bases. This CDR3 region has 15 residues. Per the germline V gene, CDR1 is MNHNS and CDR2 is SASEGT. The ends lost 8 bases at V and 3 bases at J; junction bases unmatched: 11. This CDR3 reads CASSPKGTGYYEQYF. In DNA form, the CDR3 reads TGTGCCAGCTCCCCGAAGGGGACAGGGTACTACGAGCAGTACTTC.

J is TRBJ1-3 and V is TRBV5-1; perhaps TRBD1 as D (5 bases). Trimming stripped 2 bases from V and 0 bases from J, with 9 bases between. Germline V gene lookup returns CDR1 SGHRS and CDR2 YFSETQ. The CDR3 sequence is 15 residues long. The CDR3 DNA reads as TGCGCCAGCAGCTTTACGGGGGACTCTGGAAACACCATATATTTT. Encoded protein: CASSFTGDSGNTIYF.

This chain connects TRBV10-2 to TRBJ1-5, with D maybe TRBD1 (5 bases). Deletions cut 6 bases from V and 1 base from J, with 34 bases between. CDR1 WSHSY and CDR2 SAAADI come from the germline V gene. The CDR3 has 22 residues. CDR3 bases: TGCGCCAGCAGCCGGGGGGTAGTAGCGGGAAAACTAAAAGGGGTGAGCAATCAGCCCCAGCATTTT. Translation gives CASSRGVVAGKLKGVSNQPQHF.

The V and J genes are TRBV28 and TRBJ2-1, with D tentatively TRBD2 (5 bases). Germline CDR1 MDHEN, CDR2 SYDVKM. The CDR3 is made up of 16 amino acids. The V and J ends lost 2 bases and 3 bases respectively, with 14 bases between them. The CDR3 coding sequence is TGTGCCAGCAGTTTAATTGGAGGCCCCAACTACAATGAGCAGTTCTTC. Its translation: CASSLIGGPNYNEQFF.

The V and J genes are TRBV6-6 and TRBJ1-3; 9 nucleotides agree with TRBD1. CDR1 MNHNY and CDR2 SVGAGI come from the germline V gene (reference sequence). CDR3 length equals 16 residues. Trimming took 2 bases from V and 4 from J; bases not matched to a gene: 6. CDR3 in amino acids: CASSYAQGARGNTIYF. The CDR3 coding sequence is TGTGCCAGCAGTTACGCACAGGGGGCGCGAGGAAACACCATATATTTT.